The 3 T cell receptor beta chains listed next were all sequenced from one sample in a study of identical twins. TCRdb independently ran MiXCR on the 5' RACE reads; one entry per CDR3 protein. Among 700,000 or so distinct CDR3 sequences listed, 21% were seen once. The same data also went into a second study, on T cells expressing NK-cell markers.

Sequenced input: PBMCs. The receptors here all came from a woman between 18 and 29 years old in good health.

The sample holds a few counts of this clonotype. The CDR3 reads CASSQEGQSHYGYTF. The CDR3 DNA reads as TGTGCCAGCAGCCAAGAGGGACAGTCACACTATGGCTACACCTTC. The rearrangement joins TRBV4-2 to TRBJ1-2; 7 bases agree with TRBD1. V lost 0 bases to trimming and J lost 3 bases; unmatched junction nucleotides: 4. Germline CDR1 LGHNA, CDR2 YNFKEQ. There are 15 residues in the CDR3.

This clonotype came up a few times. The CDR3 loop is CASSGRSAVREQFF. DNA for the CDR3: TGTGCCAGCAGTGGCCGCTCAGCAGTTCGTGAGCAGTTCTTC. The chain links TRBV12-3 or TRBV12-4 to TRBJ2-1, with unresolved D. This CDR3 comprises 14 residues. The germline V and J ends were trimmed by 5 bases and 9 bases, with 17 bases remaining between them.

The V gene is TRBV6-5, the J gene TRBJ2-7; D assignment may be TRBD1 or TRBD2 (6 bases each). Trimming stripped 10 bases from V and 1 base from J, with 11 bases between. The CDR3 runs 12 residues. Germline assignment: CDR1 MNHEY and CDR2 SVGAGI. The CDR3 loop reads CATKGGSYEQYF. In nucleotides, the CDR3 is TGTGCCACTAAGGGGGGATCCTACGAGCAGTACTTC.